What follows are 30 T cell receptor beta chains derived from one specimen sequenced in a study of Ad26.COV2.S vaccination and SARS-CoV-2 variants. The sample's treatment: some 20 received Ad26.COV2.S at low or high dose, single or two shots; about 5 received placebo; per-sample allocation not given. Sampling was done on day 63 after the first vaccine or placebo injection. Using immunoSEQ multiplex PCR, the repertoire was profiled, and TCRdb retains in-frame clones only, with some absent. This table has around 310,000 clones, around 90% appearing once. The sequencing used peripheral blood, collected in a trial of Ad26.COV2.S vaccine versus placebo. These receptors originate from a person aged 18-60 years who received the Ad26.COV2.S COVID-19 vaccine or a placebo.

CDR3 nucleotide sequence: TGTGCCAGCAGTTCCCCCCAACAGAAAATCTATGGCTACACCTTC. Its protein product is CASSSPQQKIYGYTF. The rearrangement joins TRBV6-2 or TRBV6-3 to TRBJ1-2; D is uncertain. The germline CDR1 and CDR2 sequences are MNHEY and SVGEGT. Deletions cut 4 bases from V and 4 bases from J, with 16 bases between. The CDR3 covers 15 residues.

This clone turned up a few times. The chain uses TRBV18 and TRBJ1-1; D is unclear. The V and J ends lost 3 bases and 0 bases respectively, with 14 bases between them. The CDR3 sequence is 16 residues long. CDR1 KGHSH and CDR2 LQKENI come from the germline V gene. The CDR3 here is CASSPGLTKMNTEAFF. The CDR3 DNA reads TGTGCCAGCTCACCGGGTTTGACAAAAATGAACACTGAAGCTTTCTTT.

This chain joins TRBV5-8 and TRBJ1-2, with a weak D call TRBD1 (5 bases). The CDR3 loop spans 14 amino acids. In germline, CDR1 is SGHTS, CDR2 YDEGEE. The V gene lost 7 bases and the J gene lost 3 bases, with 16 bases spanning the gap. Here the CDR3 DNA reads TGTGCCAGCTCCTTTCCGGGGGTACACTATGGCTACACCTTC. Residues: CASSFPGVHYGYTF. Variable domain in full (rest from reference TRBV5-8 and TRBJ1-2): EAGVTQSPTHLIKTRGQQATLRCSPISGHTSVYWYQQALGLGLQFLLWYDEGEERNRGNFPPRFSGRQFPNYSSELNVNALELEDSALYLCASSFPGVHYGYTFGSGTRLTVV.

The gene calls are TRBV7-9 and TRBJ2-5; possible D gene TRBD2, 5 bases. The germline V gene encodes CDR1 SEHNR and CDR2 FQNEAQ (reference sequence). The CDR3 runs 15 residues. The V gene lost 1 base and the J gene lost 3 bases, with 12 bases spanning the gap. CDR3 sequence: CASSLGLDLEETQYF. The CDR3 DNA sequence: TGTGCCAGCAGCTTAGGGCTGGACTTGGAAGAGACCCAGTACTTC.

CDR3 sequence reads: CASSLSGQDYGYTF. CDR3 DNA sequence: TGTGCCAGCAGCTTAAGCGGACAGGACTATGGCTACACCTTC. The rearrangement uses TRBV7-3 and TRBJ1-2, with 7 bases aligning to TRBD1. CDR3 length equals 14 residues. Trimming removed 1 base from V and 3 bases from J; junction bases left unmatched: 2. The germline gives CDR1 SGHTA, CDR2 FQGTGA.

This chain links TRBV5-1 with TRBJ1-3; D perhaps matches TRBD1 (5 bases). The CDR3 runs to 15 residues. Trimming took 4 bases from V and 4 from J, leaving 15 bases between them. Germline-derived CDR1 and CDR2 are SGHRS and YFSETQ. The CDR3 DNA reads as TGCGCCAGCAGCACAGCCCAGGGCACCGGAAACACCATATATTTT. The encoded protein is CASSTAQGTGNTIYF.

The V call is TRBV7-2, the J call TRBJ2-3, with TRBD2 matching over 10 bases. Germline CDR1 is SGHTA and CDR2 is FQGNSA. CDR3 length equals 14 residues. V lost 6 bases and J lost 4; bases outside the gene matches: 4. CDR3 bases: TGTGCCAGCAGATCAGCGGGAGGGGCAGATACGCAGTATTTT. It is translated as CASRSAGGADTQYF. Variable domain in full (rest from reference TRBV7-2 and TRBJ2-3): GAGVSQSPSNKVTEKGKDVELRCDPISGHTALYWYRQSLGQGLEFLIYFQGNSAPDKSGLPSDRFSAERTGGSVSTLTIQRTQQEDSAVYLCASRSAGGADTQYFGPGTRLTVL.

DNA of the CDR3: TGTGCCAGCAGTTTTGGGCGGAACTACGAGCAGTACGTC. Its protein is CASSFGRNYEQYV. The rearrangement joins TRBV12-3 or TRBV12-4 to TRBJ2-7, with D unclear. This CDR3 has 13 amino acids. V lost 3 bases and J lost 3, with 9 bases in between.

This clone came up once. J is TRBJ1-2 and V is TRBV6-5, with D unresolved. Germline assignment: CDR1 MNHEY and CDR2 SVGAGI. The V end was cut by 2 bases, the J end by 7 bases, with 11 bases between. This CDR3 has 13 amino acids. The CDR3 loop reads CASSYGGLGGYTF. CDR3 in DNA: TGTGCCAGCAGTTACGGCGGATTGGGTGGCTACACCTTC.

V usage is TRBV19 and J usage is TRBJ1-2; 8 bases agree with TRBD1. V was clipped by 5 bases and J by 4 bases; unmatched bases: 9. Germline V gene sequence: CDR1 LNHDA, CDR2 SQIVND (reference sequence). This CDR3 contains 15 residues. DNA for the CDR3: TGTGCCAGTAGTTTGGGGACAGGTACCGTCTATGGCTACACCTTC. Residues: CASSLGTGTVYGYTF.

This clone occurred a few times. This chain links TRBV2 with TRBJ1-2; tentatively, D is TRBD1 (5 bases). Per the germline V gene, CDR1 is SNHLY and CDR2 is FYNNEI. This CDR3 has 13 residues. V shed 2 bases and J shed 2 bases, with 6 bases lying between them. Here the CDR3 DNA reads TGTGCCAGCAGTGAAAAGGGGAACTATGGCTACACCTTC. It specifies CASSEKGNYGYTF.

The chain recombines TRBV19 with TRBJ2-2; 11 bases align to TRBD1. J was trimmed by 7 bases and V by 4 bases; bases with no gene match: 8. Germline-derived CDR1 and CDR2 are LNHDA and SQIVND (reference sequence). The CDR3 totals 16 residues. The CDR3 nucleotides are TGTGCCAGTAGTACTGGCTGGACAGGGGGCATCGGGGAGCTGTTTTTT. Protein sequence: CASSTGWTGGIGELFF.

The chain employs TRBV4-2 and TRBJ1-2; 8 nucleotides match TRBD1. Germline values: CDR1 LGHNA, CDR2 YNFKEQ. This CDR3 region has 15 residues. V gave up 3 bases and J gave up 8 bases; unmatched junction bases: 11. The CDR3 loop is CASSQKTGVELGYTF. The CDR3, as DNA: TGTGCCAGCAGCCAGAAGACAGGGGTTGAATTAGGCTACACCTTC.

V is TRBV2 and J is TRBJ1-1; D is possibly TRBD1 (5 bases). The CDR3 is 13 residues long. The V gene lost 4 bases and the J gene lost 0 bases, with 6 bases spanning the gap. Germline CDR1 is SNHLY and CDR2 is FYNNEI. CDR3 nucleotide sequence: TGTGCCAGCAGTGCAGGGATGAACACTGAAGCTTTCTTT. This codes for CASSAGMNTEAFF. Full variable domain (outside the CDR3, taken from reference TRBV2 and TRBJ1-1): EPEVTQTPSHQVTQMGQEVILRCVPISNHLYFYWYRQILGQKVEFLVSFYNNEISEKSEIFDDQFSVERPDGSNFTLKIRSTKLEDSAMYFCASSAGMNTEAFFGQGTRLTVV.

The V and J genes are TRBV10-1 and TRBJ2-7, with TRBD2 identical over 11 bases. The CDR3 runs 15 residues. CDR1 WNHNN and CDR2 SYGVQD come from the germline V gene (reference sequence). V was pared by 9 bases and J by 6 bases, with 13 bases of the junction left unmatched. The CDR3 sequence: CASTASGRSFSEQYV. The CDR3 bases are TGCGCCAGTACCGCTAGCGGGAGGTCTTTTTCCGAGCAGTACGTC.

V and J are TRBV6-2 or TRBV6-3 and TRBJ2-3; D is unresolved. CDR1 and CDR2 from the germline V gene are MNHEY and SVGEGT. There are 13 residues in the CDR3. Trimming stripped 3 bases from V and 2 bases from J, with 6 bases between. CDR3 region: CASSYHITDTQYF. The CDR3 DNA follows: TGTGCCAGCAGTTATCACATCACAGATACGCAGTATTTT.

The chain employs TRBV6-5 and TRBJ1-3, with 7 positions matching TRBD1. The trim removed 8 bases at V and 6 bases at J, leaving 13 bases unmatched. Per germline, CDR1 MNHEY and CDR2 SVGAGI. This CDR3 comprises 15 residues. Written as DNA, the CDR3 is TGTGCCAGCGCAAGAGACAGGGCCCTCGAAAACACCATATATTTT. It encodes CASARDRALENTIYF.

The J gene is TRBJ1-6, the V gene TRBV11-3, with a possible D match to TRBD1 (6 bases). CDR1 and CDR2 (germline): SGHNT, YENEEA. CDR3 length: 15 residues. V was pared by 1 base and J by 12 bases, with 16 bases between. This chain's CDR3 is CASSLVPTGFGPLHF. The CDR3 DNA follows: TGTGCCAGCAGCTTAGTTCCGACAGGTTTTGGACCCCTCCACTTT.

The V and J genes are TRBV24-1 and TRBJ2-2; 7 bases agree with TRBD1. V lost 9 bases and J lost 1; bases outside the gene matches: 4. There are 14 residues in the CDR3. CDR1 is KGHDR, CDR2 SFDVKD, per germline. The CDR3 loop is CATRGGLNTGELFF. The CDR3 bases are TGTGCCACCCGAGGGGGCTTGAACACCGGGGAGCTGTTTTTT.

This chain connects TRBV24-1 to TRBJ1-2; D remains ambiguous. V lost 6 bases, J lost 5 bases, and 12 bases lay in between. Germline V gives CDR1 KGHDR, CDR2 SFDVKD. CDR3 length: 13 residues. The CDR3 is CATSSKKGYGYTF. CDR3 nucleotide sequence: TGTGCCACCAGTTCAAAAAAAGGGTATGGCTACACCTTC.

The chain joins TRBV11-3 to TRBJ2-5, with D possibly TRBD2 on 5 matching bases. The V gene lost 7 bases and the J gene lost 7 bases, with 19 bases spanning the gap. From germline, CDR1 is SGHNT and CDR2 YENEEA. The length of the CDR3 is 14 residues. The CDR3 loop is CASTLEVGGGTQYF. For the CDR3, the DNA is TGTGCCAGCACCCTGGAGGTCGGAGGAGGGACCCAGTACTTC.

The V call is TRBV7-9, the J call TRBJ1-2, with 7 nucleotides matching TRBD1. The CDR3 loop spans 15 amino acids. The germline V gene has CDR1 SEHNR and CDR2 FQNEAQ (reference sequence). Losses at the gene ends were 0 bases for V and 4 bases for J; bases not matched to a gene: 5. In nucleotides, the CDR3 is TGTGCCAGCAGCTTAGCGGCGGGGACAGCCTATGGCTACACCTTC. This codes for CASSLAAGTAYGYTF. The whole variable domain, remainder taken from reference TRBV7-9 and TRBJ1-2, is DTGVSQNPRHKITKRGQNVTFRCDPISEHNRLYWYRQTLGQGPEFLTYFQNEAQLEKSRLLSDRFSAERPKGSFSTLEIQRTEQGDSAMYLCASSLAAGTAYGYTFGSGTRLTVV.

This clone was detected only once. The J gene is TRBJ1-2, the V gene TRBV7-9, with D possibly matching TRBD1 (6 bases). CDR1 is SEHNR, CDR2 FQNEAQ, per germline (reference sequence). V dropped 5 bases and J dropped 5 bases, with 18 bases sitting between them. The CDR3 runs to 15 residues. The CDR3 loop is CASSPPGQRGYGYTF. The CDR3 DNA reads as TGTGCCAGCAGCCCCCCGGGACAAAGGGGGTATGGCTACACCTTC.

The chain carries TRBV10-2 and TRBJ2-5; possibly TRBD1 or TRBD2 for D (6 bases each). The CDR3 runs 12 residues. Germline V gene lookup returns CDR1 WSHSY and CDR2 SAAADI. V was trimmed by 7 bases and J by 7 bases, leaving 13 bases between them. The CDR3, as DNA: TGCGCCAGCACAGGGGCCGGGGGGACCCAGTACTTC. Its translation is CASTGAGGTQYF.

V and J are TRBV27 and TRBJ1-1; 8 positions match TRBD1. From germline, CDR1 is MNHEY and CDR2 SMNVEV (reference sequence). V gave up 5 bases and J gave up 4 bases; unmatched junction bases: 9. CDR3 length: 15 residues. The CDR3 DNA is TGTGCCAGCAGTCTGTGGACAGGGCGGGTCACTGAAGCTTTCTTT. This gives the protein CASSLWTGRVTEAFF.

CDR3 nucleotides: TGTGCCAGCAGTCAACACCATTGGGGGCCCGCCCAAGAGACCCAGTACTTC. Translating it yields CASSQHHWGPAQETQYF. The chain employs TRBV6-6 and TRBJ2-5; D is possibly TRBD1 (6 bases). Germline assignment: CDR1 MNHNY and CDR2 SVGAGI (reference sequence). Trimming took 5 bases from V and 1 from J, leaving 20 bases between them. The CDR3 sequence is 17 residues long.

This clone was counted a single time. The V call is TRBV25-1, the J call TRBJ1-2; D not resolved. Germline values: CDR1 MGHDK, CDR2 SYGVNS. The V end was cut by 2 bases, the J end by 0 bases, with 13 bases between. This CDR3 region has 16 residues. CDR3 region: CASSEGAPLTNYGYTF. CDR3 sequence (DNA): TGTGCCAGCAGTGAAGGAGCCCCTTTGACTAACTATGGCTACACCTTC.

V usage is TRBV2 and J usage is TRBJ1-6; D might be TRBD1 (6 bases). Germline CDR1 and CDR2: SNHLY and FYNNEI. The CDR3 runs to 15 residues. V lost 6 bases and J 8 bases, leaving 17 bases between the germline ends. The CDR3, as DNA: TGTGCCAGCAGAACTGACGGACAGATTTATTCACCCCTCCACTTT. Amino acid sequence: CASRTDGQIYSPLHF.

CDR3 coding DNA: TGTGCCAGCAGCCCACTTAACGGGGACGGGGAGCTGTTTTTT. This translates into CASSPLNGDGELFF. The V gene is TRBV7-2, the J gene TRBJ2-2; D is possibly TRBD2 (5 bases). Germline V lookup: CDR1 SGHTA, CDR2 FQGNSA. This CDR3 region has 14 residues. V was shortened by 5 bases and J by 7 bases, with 14 bases between the two germline ends.

The V gene is TRBV6-1, the J gene TRBJ2-7; D is unresolved. The CDR3 is made up of 14 amino acids. Germline V gene lookup returns CDR1 MNHNS and CDR2 SASEGT. V was pared by 2 bases and J by 0 bases, with 8 bases between. CDR3 DNA sequence: TGTGCCAGCAGTGAACTAAGGCTCTCCTACGAGCAGTACGTC. It codes for CASSELRLSYEQYV.